The rows below give T cell receptor beta chains drawn from one sample of a study of T-cell reconstitution after alpha-beta-depleted transplantation in children. TCRdb re-called the PCR reads with MiXCR, one entry per CDR3 protein. The sample contains 170,000 or so distinct CDR3 sequences, around 6.8% of which appear only once. Source: PBMCs from the stem cell graft donor, taken from the stem cell graft. The receptors were sampled from a human donor who donated a stem cell graft to a child with Wiskott-Aldrich syndrome. CDR3s leave out the opening cysteine and the closing phenylalanine or tryptophan. A D gene is named only where the DNA matches it firmly. A row's size may be missing; if present it is once, few, many or a size class.

J gene: TRBJ1-1
clone size: few
D gene: NA
V gene: TRBV18
CDR3 protein: ASSPPSRAINTEAF

J gene: TRBJ2-3
clone size: many
D gene: NA
V gene: TRBV5-1
CDR3 protein: ASTLTGLDTDTQY

J gene: TRBJ2-1
clone size: many
D gene: NA
V gene: TRBV11-2
CDR3 protein: ASSSGWVTGTTDYNEQF

J gene: TRBJ2-3
clone size: NA
D gene: NA
V gene: TRBV18
CDR3 protein: ASSLNRVEDTQY

J gene: TRBJ1-1
clone size: many
D gene: NA
V gene: TRBV10-3
CDR3 protein: AISEGLGDTEAF

J gene: TRBJ1-2
clone size: NA
D gene: TRBD1
V gene: TRBV2
CDR3 protein: ASSQGQGGDYGYT

J gene: TRBJ2-7
clone size: few
D gene: NA
V gene: TRBV10-3
CDR3 protein: AISEELYLEMQY

J gene: TRBJ2-3
clone size: many
D gene: NA
V gene: TRBV7-7
CDR3 protein: ASSPSETRGVDTQY

J gene: TRBJ1-1
clone size: many
D gene: NA
V gene: TRBV20-1
CDR3 protein: SARVGSPTEAF

J gene: TRBJ2-5
clone size: many
D gene: NA
V gene: TRBV12-5
CDR3 protein: ASGTNRDGAYQETQY

J gene: TRBJ1-1
clone size: NA
D gene: TRBD1
V gene: TRBV5-5
CDR3 protein: ASSLAPTGGTEAF

J gene: TRBJ2-2
clone size: NA
D gene: NA
V gene: TRBV7-7
CDR3 protein: ASSTPGRTGELF

J gene: TRBJ1-1
clone size: many
D gene: NA
V gene: TRBV29-1
CDR3 protein: SVGGRTEAF

J gene: TRBJ2-1
clone size: few
D gene: TRBD2
V gene: TRBV11-3
CDR3 protein: ASSPIAGGGYNEQF

J gene: TRBJ2-7
clone size: few
D gene: NA
V gene: TRBV7-8
CDR3 protein: ASSLAETGAYEQY

J gene: TRBJ1-5
clone size: many
D gene: NA
V gene: TRBV12-3/TRBV12-4
CDR3 protein: ASSAQALNQPQH

J gene: TRBJ2-1
clone size: many
D gene: TRBD2
V gene: TRBV5-1
CDR3 protein: ASSFLAGNSYNEQF

J gene: TRBJ1-1
clone size: many
D gene: NA
V gene: TRBV7-2
CDR3 protein: ASSLLAGGTEAF

J gene: TRBJ2-7
clone size: NA
D gene: TRBD1
V gene: TRBV28
CDR3 protein: ASTAGTVLYEQY

J gene: TRBJ1-6
clone size: many
D gene: NA
V gene: TRBV20-1
CDR3 protein: SAPIGSQGISSYNSPLH

J gene: TRBJ2-5
clone size: many
D gene: TRBD1
V gene: TRBV20-1
CDR3 protein: SAPPGQGRETQY

J gene: TRBJ1-1
clone size: many
D gene: NA
V gene: TRBV5-1
CDR3 protein: ASSLAGEGTEAF

J gene: TRBJ2-3
clone size: many
D gene: TRBD2
V gene: TRBV6-5
CDR3 protein: ASSYRAGGVSGTQY

J gene: TRBJ2-7
clone size: many
D gene: NA
V gene: TRBV7-6
CDR3 protein: ASSSERSYEQY

J gene: TRBJ1-1
clone size: many
D gene: NA
V gene: TRBV27
CDR3 protein: ASSLGVRSTEAF

J gene: TRBJ2-2
clone size: NA
D gene: TRBD2
V gene: TRBV4-3
CDR3 protein: ASSPSRLAVNTGELF

J gene: TRBJ2-1
clone size: many
D gene: NA
V gene: TRBV29-1
CDR3 protein: SVAQDSYNEQF

J gene: TRBJ1-2
clone size: many
D gene: NA
V gene: TRBV18
CDR3 protein: ASSPPSSEYGYT

J gene: TRBJ2-3
clone size: many
D gene: NA
V gene: TRBV4-1
CDR3 protein: ASSPVGTSTDTQY

J gene: TRBJ1-1
clone size: many
D gene: NA
V gene: TRBV5-1
CDR3 protein: ASSTRHNNPNTEAF

J gene: TRBJ2-7
clone size: NA
D gene: NA
V gene: TRBV4-1
CDR3 protein: ASSQLQGEAAWEQY

J gene: TRBJ2-5
clone size: NA
D gene: TRBD2
V gene: TRBV6-5
CDR3 protein: ASSYFNSGGETQY

J gene: TRBJ2-3
clone size: many
D gene: NA
V gene: TRBV5-1
CDR3 protein: ASSLVGVDADTQY

J gene: TRBJ2-2
clone size: few
D gene: TRBD1
V gene: TRBV24-1
CDR3 protein: ATRPDPRDRGGAGELF

J gene: TRBJ2-1
clone size: many
D gene: TRBD2
V gene: TRBV9
CDR3 protein: ASSVVGSGGNEQF

J gene: TRBJ2-7
clone size: NA
D gene: NA
V gene: TRBV3-1
CDR3 protein: ASSQVAAVSAEQY

J gene: TRBJ2-7
clone size: NA
D gene: TRBD2
V gene: TRBV3-1
CDR3 protein: ASSRLAGGEQY

J gene: TRBJ2-1
clone size: many
D gene: TRBD2
V gene: TRBV6-5
CDR3 protein: ASSLGLAEYNEQF

J gene: TRBJ2-1
clone size: NA
D gene: NA
V gene: TRBV20-1
CDR3 protein: SVESTSSYNEQF

J gene: TRBJ2-7
clone size: many
D gene: TRBD1
V gene: TRBV5-1
CDR3 protein: ASSGTGYSEQY

J gene: TRBJ2-2
clone size: few
D gene: NA
V gene: TRBV7-9
CDR3 protein: ASSLVGATGELF

J gene: TRBJ2-7
clone size: many
D gene: TRBD2
V gene: TRBV4-3
CDR3 protein: ASSRSRTSGTYEQY

J gene: TRBJ2-7
clone size: many
D gene: NA
V gene: TRBV24-1
CDR3 protein: ATSEWNGVSYEQY

J gene: TRBJ1-2
clone size: NA
D gene: NA
V gene: TRBV20-1
CDR3 protein: SAARDTDYGYT

J gene: TRBJ1-5
clone size: NA
D gene: NA
V gene: TRBV25-1
CDR3 protein: ASSEAINQPQH

J gene: TRBJ2-7
clone size: many
D gene: TRBD1
V gene: TRBV29-1
CDR3 protein: SYTGGPHEQY

J gene: TRBJ1-3
clone size: many
D gene: NA
V gene: TRBV6-2/TRBV6-3
CDR3 protein: ASFLTLDREDGNTIY

J gene: TRBJ2-2
clone size: few
D gene: NA
V gene: TRBV5-1
CDR3 protein: ASSLALRYRDGELF

J gene: TRBJ1-2
clone size: few
D gene: NA
V gene: TRBV6-1
CDR3 protein: ASSPTGTTFYGYT

J gene: TRBJ2-7
clone size: many
D gene: NA
V gene: TRBV6-2/TRBV6-3
CDR3 protein: ASSYLEGSYEQY

J gene: TRBJ2-7
clone size: many
D gene: NA
V gene: TRBV20-1
CDR3 protein: SARTGPYEQY

J gene: TRBJ1-2
clone size: many
D gene: NA
V gene: TRBV10-3
CDR3 protein: AISRGSDRGYGYT

J gene: TRBJ1-6
clone size: many
D gene: NA
V gene: TRBV6-5
CDR3 protein: ASSYEGMDSPLH

J gene: TRBJ2-7
clone size: many
D gene: NA
V gene: TRBV18
CDR3 protein: ASSPTKEGSYEQY

J gene: TRBJ1-6
clone size: few
D gene: TRBD1
V gene: TRBV9
CDR3 protein: ASSVQGVDSPLH

J gene: TRBJ2-5
clone size: many
D gene: NA
V gene: TRBV5-1
CDR3 protein: ASSLTIIAEETQY

J gene: TRBJ1-6
clone size: many
D gene: TRBD1
V gene: TRBV18
CDR3 protein: ASSPPSGQLNSPLH

J gene: TRBJ2-6
clone size: few
D gene: NA
V gene: TRBV11-2
CDR3 protein: ASSSRWNKGSSGANVLT

J gene: TRBJ2-2
clone size: many
D gene: TRBD2
V gene: TRBV12-3/TRBV12-4
CDR3 protein: ASLGTSDTGELF

J gene: TRBJ1-5
clone size: few
D gene: NA
V gene: TRBV18
CDR3 protein: ASSPGTADSNQPQH